This T cell receptor (beta chain) was profiled in a study of T-cell memory formation after mild COVID-19. TCRdb reprocessed the 5' RACE reads via MiXCR and lists one record per CDR3 protein. The table records fewer than 550,000 distinct CDR3 sequences, 20% of them present only once. The study's findings and limits: Contracting clones from day 15 to 85 had balanced CD4/CD8; later expanders favoured CD4+.

Remarks on this clonotype: Its antigen is as yet unknown.

This TCR was sampled from an adult woman who had mild COVID-19 (a few samples of this study predate the infection). Cell type and time point are not known. Source material: PBMCs or a T cell subset sorted from them (not recorded which).

Here the CDR3 reads CASSGRLLDTQYF. The CDR3 nucleotides read TGTGCCAGCAGCGGACGGTTGCTGGATACGCAGTATTTT. This chain joins TRBV7-2 and TRBJ2-3; D not resolved. The CDR3 covers 13 residues. The ends were cut back, 5 bases at V and 6 bases at J, with 12 bases in the middle. Germline V gene sequence: CDR1 SGHTA, CDR2 FQGNSA.